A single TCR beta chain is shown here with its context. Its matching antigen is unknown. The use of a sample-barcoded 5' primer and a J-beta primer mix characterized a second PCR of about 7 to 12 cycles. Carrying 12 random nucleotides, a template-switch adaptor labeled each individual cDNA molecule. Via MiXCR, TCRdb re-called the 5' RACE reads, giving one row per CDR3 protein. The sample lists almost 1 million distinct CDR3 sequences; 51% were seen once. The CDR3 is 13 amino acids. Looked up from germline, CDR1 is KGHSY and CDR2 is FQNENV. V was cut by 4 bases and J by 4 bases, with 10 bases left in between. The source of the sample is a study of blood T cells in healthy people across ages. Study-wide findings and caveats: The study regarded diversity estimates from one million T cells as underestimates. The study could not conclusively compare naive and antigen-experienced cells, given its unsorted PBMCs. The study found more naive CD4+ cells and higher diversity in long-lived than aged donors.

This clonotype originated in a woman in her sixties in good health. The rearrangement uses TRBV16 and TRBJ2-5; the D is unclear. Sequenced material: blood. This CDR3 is CASSLWQRETQYF. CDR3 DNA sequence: TGTGCCAGCAGCCTCTGGCAGCGAGAGACCCAGTACTTC.